Below are 25 T cell receptor beta chains sequenced from a single sample in a study of shared clonotypes between healthy human individuals. The method was immunoSEQ multiplex PCR; TCRdb's version includes in-frame clones alone and lacks a portion of them. The sample consists of a few million clones, 85% to 95% of them appearing once. The sequenced sample was naive CD4+ T cells from PBMCs. Subset defined: CD45RA+ positively selected. The receptors here all came from a man between 18 and 29 years old in good health. Some clones in this sample may be carry-over from other donors' samples.

Only a few counts were recorded for this clone. CDR3 sequence: CACPRGSSGNTIYF. As DNA, the CDR3 is TGTGCCTGCCCCCGGGGGAGCTCTGGAAACACCATATATTTT. This chain joins TRBV30 and TRBJ1-3; D is perhaps TRBD1 (5 bases). V lost 6 bases to trimming and J lost 0 bases, with 12 bases between them. This CDR3 has 14 residues. The germline CDR1 and CDR2 sequences are GTSNPN and SVGIG (reference sequence).

Written as DNA, the CDR3 is TGTGCCAGCAGCCCCCTGGGCGACTCGCGTAAAGCTTTCTTT. Its translation is CASSPLGDSRKAFF. The chain recombines TRBV28 with TRBJ1-1; D remains ambiguous. The CDR3 sequence is 14 residues long. The germline V and J ends were trimmed by 6 bases and 9 bases, with 20 bases remaining between them. Germline V gene sequence: CDR1 MDHEN, CDR2 SYDVKM.

This clone turned up a few times. The V and J genes are TRBV11-2 and TRBJ2-7; TRBD1 aligns across 7 bases. With V trimmed by 0 bases and J by 3 bases, 2 bases remained unmatched. In germline, CDR1 is SGHAT, CDR2 FQNNGV. The length of the CDR3 is 14 residues. In DNA, the CDR3 is TGTGCCAGCAGCTTAGAGACAGGGTTCTACGAGCAGTACTTC. Protein product: CASSLETGFYEQYF.

The chain uses TRBV7-3 and TRBJ2-6; D gene unclear. Germline loops: CDR1 SGHTA, CDR2 FQGTGA. The CDR3 runs 16 residues. With 1 base removed from V and 0 bases from J, the gap between germline ends came to 7 bases. CDR3: CASSLSSSSGANVLTF. CDR3 DNA sequence: TGTGCCAGCAGCTTAAGCTCCTCCTCTGGGGCCAACGTCCTGACTTTC.

The chain joins TRBV7-2 to TRBJ1-1; D ambiguous. Trimming took 4 bases from V and 2 from J, leaving 5 bases between them. The CDR3 spans 12 residues. Germline values: CDR1 SGHTA, CDR2 FQGNSA. The CDR3 nucleotides are TGTGCCAGCAGCTCCTATAACACTGAAGCTTTCTTT. It translates to CASSSYNTEAFF.

This clone has a single count. The V call is TRBV5-1, the J call TRBJ2-7; the match to TRBD1 covers 8 bases. This CDR3 region has 15 residues. In germline, CDR1 is SGHRS, CDR2 YFSETQ. Trimming at V came to 0 bases and at J to 6 bases, leaving 8 bases not matched to a gene. As DNA, the CDR3 is TGCGCCAGCAGCTTGGAGGTGACAGGGGTGAGCGAGCAGTACTTC. Protein sequence: CASSLEVTGVSEQYF.

V and J are TRBV10-3 and TRBJ2-7; 12 bases match TRBD2. Trimming took 2 bases from V and 2 from J; bases not matched to a gene: 1. CDR1 is ENHRY, CDR2 SYGVKD, per germline. The CDR3 is made up of 15 amino acids. CDR3 loop: CAISEASGRAYEQYF. For the CDR3, the DNA is TGTGCCATCAGTGAGGCTAGCGGGAGGGCCTACGAGCAGTACTTC.

V gene TRBV19 combines with J gene TRBJ2-2; D gene uncertain. Trimming removed 10 bases from V and 3 bases from J, with 24 bases in between. The CDR3 runs to 17 residues. The germline V gene encodes CDR1 LNHDA and CDR2 SQIVND (reference sequence). Written as DNA, the CDR3 is TGTGCCAAATCCCGTCGTGGGCCGGGCCAACACACCGGGGAGCTGTTTTTT. This gives the protein CAKSRRGPGQHTGELFF.

The chain employs TRBV30 and TRBJ2-7, with D tentatively TRBD1 (6 bases). The CDR3 is 16 residues long. V lost 2 bases and J lost 3, with 20 bases in between. Looked up from germline, CDR1 is GTSNPN and CDR2 is SVGIG (reference sequence). The CDR3 reads CAWSSRRGTRSYEQYF. CDR3 nucleotide sequence: TGTGCCTGGAGTTCTCGAAGGGGGACACGAAGCTACGAGCAGTACTTC.

This chain connects TRBV4-3 to TRBJ1-1, with no clear D. This CDR3 contains 17 residues. V was shortened by 4 bases and J by 3 bases, with 21 bases between the two germline ends. Germline CDR1 is LGHNA and CDR2 is YSLEER. CDR3 coding DNA: TGCGCCAGCAGCCCGAGGGCTGGAGGTTGGGAGTACACTGAAGCTTTCTTT. Translating gives CASSPRAGGWEYTEAFF.

The J gene is TRBJ2-2, the V gene TRBV27, with TRBD1 identical over 7 bases. Trimming at V came to 5 bases and at J to 7 bases, leaving 10 bases not matched to a gene. Per germline, CDR1 MNHEY and CDR2 SMNVEV (reference sequence). The CDR3 consists of 15 residues. Written as DNA, the CDR3 is TGTGCCAGCAGTCCGGGACAGACAAGTTACGGGGAGCTGTTTTTT. Residues: CASSPGQTSYGELFF.

This sequence joins TRBV6-1 and TRBJ2-5, with a tentative D call TRBD2 (5 bases). The CDR3 extends over 15 amino acids. V was trimmed by 7 bases and J by 5 bases, leaving 20 bases between them. The germline CDR1 and CDR2 sequences are MNHNS and SASEGT. The CDR3 region is CASIRSGSGVETQYF. The CDR3 bases are TGTGCCAGCATCCGGTCTGGGTCCGGGGTCGAGACCCAGTACTTC.

V is TRBV29-1 and J is TRBJ1-2, with 11 bases matching TRBD1. Germline CDR1 and CDR2: SQVTM and ANQGSEA. The CDR3 runs 12 residues. The ends lost 8 bases at V and 4 bases at J; junction bases unmatched: 3. The CDR3 sequence is CSSGTGGYGYTF. The CDR3 nucleotides read TGCAGCTCCGGGACAGGGGGCTATGGCTACACCTTC.

The chain recombines TRBV7-9 with TRBJ2-7; 11 nucleotides line up with TRBD2. CDR1 and CDR2 (germline): SEHNR, FQNEAQ (reference sequence). The CDR3 extends over 15 amino acids. J was trimmed by 5 bases and V by 5 bases; bases with no gene match: 8. CDR3: CASSQTSGRINEQYF. CDR3 coding DNA: TGTGCCAGCAGCCAAACTAGCGGGAGAATCAACGAGCAGTACTTC.

The CDR3 DNA follows: TGTGCCATCAAAGAGAGACAGGGGGTCGGCACTGAAGCTTTCTTT. Its translation is CAIKERQGVGTEAFF. The chain carries TRBV10-3 and TRBJ1-1; TRBD1 agrees at 9 bases. The CDR3 loop spans 15 amino acids. Germline V gene sequence: CDR1 ENHRY, CDR2 SYGVKD. The V gene end was trimmed by 7 bases and the J gene end by 4 bases; junction bases not matched to a gene: 10.

The CDR3 DNA follows: TGTGCCAGCAGTCCCTCAGGCTGGCTAGCGGTTGCTGCCACCTACGAGCAGTACTTC. Its translation: CASSPSGWLAVAATYEQYF. This sequence joins TRBV28 and TRBJ2-7, with TRBD2 matching 7 bases. J lost 2 bases, V lost 5 bases, and 21 bases had no gene match. Germline V gene sequence: CDR1 MDHEN, CDR2 SYDVKM. This CDR3 region has 19 residues. Drawing the rest from reference TRBV28 and TRBJ2-7, the complete variable domain is DVKVTQSSRYLVKRTGEKVFLECVQDMDHENMFWYRQDPGLGLRLIYFSYDVKMKEKGDIPEGYSVSREKKERFSLILESASTNQTSMYLCASSPSGWLAVAATYEQYFGPGTRLTVT.

This chain joins TRBV9 and TRBJ2-1; no definite D call. Germline CDR1 and CDR2: SGDLS and YYNGEE. The CDR3 is made up of 14 amino acids. V gave up 4 bases and J gave up 10 bases, with 18 bases separating them. CDR3 in amino acids: CASSPEGLLAEQFF. The CDR3 bases are TGTGCCAGCAGCCCCGAAGGATTACTCGCCGAGCAGTTCTTC.

As concerns this clone: Other nucleotide sequences in the sample specify the same CDR3. The V gene is TRBV9, the J gene TRBJ2-7; 9 bases map to TRBD2. Germline V gene lookup returns CDR1 SGDLS and CDR2 YYNGEE. Germline trimming cut 2 bases from V and 3 bases from J; bases unmatched to any gene: 3. The CDR3 loop spans 14 amino acids. CDR3 in amino acids: CASSVASGNYEQYF. CDR3 in DNA: TGTGCCAGCAGCGTTGCTAGCGGGAACTACGAGCAGTACTTC.

The CDR3 reads CATSRGTQGAYEQYF. As DNA, the CDR3 is TGTGCCACCAGCAGAGGAACACAGGGGGCCTACGAGCAGTACTTC. The V call is TRBV15, the J call TRBJ2-7; 8 bases fit TRBD1. With V trimmed by 1 base and J by 2 bases, 4 bases remained unmatched. Germline V gene sequence: CDR1 LNHNV, CDR2 YYDKDF (reference sequence). The CDR3 is made up of 15 amino acids.

This chain uses TRBV6-6 with TRBJ1-2; D unresolved. CDR1 is MNHNY, CDR2 SVGAGI, per germline (reference sequence). This CDR3 has 15 amino acids. V shed 0 bases and J shed 0 bases, with 8 bases lying between them. The DNA for the CDR3 is TGTGCCAGCAGTTACTCGGGCACGACTAACTATGGCTACACCTTC. Protein product: CASSYSGTTNYGYTF.

This clone has just one count. Additional DNA sequences in this sample encode the identical CDR3. The rearrangement uses TRBV27 and TRBJ2-7, with D possibly matching TRBD1 (6 bases). Germline V CDR1 and CDR2: MNHEY, SMNVEV (reference sequence). Trimming removed 9 bases from V and 3 bases from J, with 18 bases in between. The CDR3 length is 14 residues. The CDR3 here is CASSARRQDYEQYF. Here the CDR3 DNA reads TGTGCCAGTTCCGCCCGACGACAGGACTACGAGCAGTACTTC.

This sequence joins TRBV2 and TRBJ2-7, with 11 bases matching TRBD2. Trimming cost V 6 bases and J 5 bases; bases outside gene matches: 12. From germline, CDR1 is SNHLY and CDR2 FYNNEI. The CDR3 runs to 16 residues. The chain's CDR3 is CASRARGTSGSDEQYF. CDR3 bases: TGTGCCAGCAGAGCAAGAGGGACTAGCGGATCCGACGAGCAGTACTTC.

This clone was seen a single time. One junction end disagrees with the germline gene, perhaps due to a read error. The chain employs TRBV28 and TRBJ2-7; tentative D call: TRBD2 (5 bases). Per the germline V gene, CDR1 is MDHEN and CDR2 is SYDVKM. The CDR3 has 13 residues. CDR3 nucleotide sequence: TGTGCCAGCAGTTTACCCCGGGGATACGGGCAGTACTTC. Amino acids: CASSLPRGYGQYF.

The genes are TRBV7-6 and TRBJ1-2; unclear D gene. Germline V gene lookup returns CDR1 SGHVS and CDR2 FNYEAQ. This CDR3 spans 14 amino acids. V was clipped by 5 bases and J by 3 bases, with 13 bases between them. DNA for the CDR3: TGTGCCAGCAGCGAGAGCCTCGGAGACTATGGCTACACCTTC. Translated, it gives CASSESLGDYGYTF.

The rearrangement joins TRBV25-1 to TRBJ1-2; 8 bases fit TRBD1. Losses at the gene ends were 6 bases for V and 3 bases for J; bases not matched to a gene: 3. The germline gives CDR1 MGHDK, CDR2 SYGVNS. This CDR3 comprises 13 residues. CDR3 sequence: CASRPTGDYGYTF. As DNA, the CDR3 is TGTGCCAGCAGGCCGACAGGGGACTATGGCTACACCTTC.